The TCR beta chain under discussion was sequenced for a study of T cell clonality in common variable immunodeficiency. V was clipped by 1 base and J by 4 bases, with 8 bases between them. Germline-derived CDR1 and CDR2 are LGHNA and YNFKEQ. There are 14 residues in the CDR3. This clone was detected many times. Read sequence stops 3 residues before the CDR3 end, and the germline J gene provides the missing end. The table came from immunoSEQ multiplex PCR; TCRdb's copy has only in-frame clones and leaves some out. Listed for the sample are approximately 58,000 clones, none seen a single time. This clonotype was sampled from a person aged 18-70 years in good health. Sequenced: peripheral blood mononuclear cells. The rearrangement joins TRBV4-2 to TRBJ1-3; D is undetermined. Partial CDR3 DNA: TGTGCCAGCAGCCAAGGAAGAGGCGGAAACACC. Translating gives CASSQGRGGNT. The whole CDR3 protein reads CASSQGRGGNTIYF.